The entry below describes one T cell receptor (beta chain). The junction had 5 bases not matched to a gene; V was cut back by 7 bases and J by 6 bases. CDR3 length equals 12 residues. Germline CDR1 SNHLY, CDR2 FYNNEI. The data were obtained in a study of blood T cell repertoires in COVID-19. The repertoire was sequenced with immunoSEQ multiplex PCR; TCRdb's copy has only in-frame clones and lacks some. The table shows fewer than 70,000 clones, with approximately 86% occurring only once. The material sequenced was peripheral blood. The sequence came from a man aged 40-50 years with COVID-19, enrolled during active disease. V is TRBV2 and J is TRBJ2-5; 7 bases map to TRBD1. The CDR3 DNA follows: TGTGCCAGCACCGCACAGGGGAAGACCCAGTACTTC. Protein: CASTAQGKTQYF.